What follows are 11 T cell receptor beta chains derived from one specimen sequenced in a study of neurological immune-mediated disorders. TCRdb analysed the 5' RACE reads with MiXCR anew, one entry per CDR3 protein. This sample carries about 74,000 distinct CDR3 sequences, around 5.5% of them seen once, and the ten largest clones take around 7%. Source material: PBMCs. The receptor source for this set is a young man with multiple sclerosis.

This clonotype was counted ten times or more. This chain joins TRBV15 and TRBJ2-7; D gene ambiguous. The CDR3 extends over 13 amino acids. CDR1 and CDR2 (germline): LNHNV, YYDKDF (reference sequence). The V and J ends lost 1 base and 5 bases respectively, with 9 bases between them. The DNA for the CDR3 is TGTGCCACCAGCAGAGGGGAAGTAGACGAGCAGTACTTC. It specifies CATSRGEVDEQYF.

This clonotype was observed many times. The chain links TRBV12-3 or TRBV12-4 to TRBJ2-7; 7 bases agree with TRBD1. The CDR3 is made up of 13 amino acids. Losses at the gene ends were 5 bases for V and 2 bases for J; bases not matched to a gene: 3. The CDR3 loop is CASSHRGTYEQYF. The CDR3 bases are TGTGCCAGCAGTCACAGGGGAACCTACGAGCAGTACTTC.

This clonotype was seen a handful of times. Given a much more abundant clone one base away, this may be a read error. V gene TRBV29-1 combines with J gene TRBJ2-7, with D possibly matching TRBD1 (6 bases). CDR1 and CDR2 from the germline V gene are SQVTM and ANQGSEA. V was pared by 6 bases and J by 7 bases, with 13 bases between. The CDR3 runs 11 residues. CDR3 nucleotide sequence: TGCAGCGTGGGCAGGGGCGAAGAGCAGTACTTC. Translating it yields CSVGRGEEQYF.

A note on this clonotype: Given a much more abundant clone one base away, this may be a read error. The CDR3 spells CASSLNRAYGYTF. The CDR3 DNA reads as TGCGCCAGCAGCCTCAACAGGGCCTATGGCTACACCTTC. V usage is TRBV4-3 and J usage is TRBJ1-2, with D perhaps matching TRBD1 (6 bases). CDR1 is LGHNA, CDR2 YSLEER, per germline. The V end was cut by 4 bases, the J end by 4 bases, with 10 bases between. The CDR3 has 13 residues.

This clonotype occurred many times. The chain is built from TRBV5-1 and TRBJ2-6; D might be TRBD1 (5 bases). Trimming pared 4 bases from V and 2 bases from J, leaving 10 bases between. The CDR3 runs 15 residues. Germline CDR1 SGHRS, CDR2 YFSETQ. CDR3 bases: TGCGCCAGCAGCAATCAGGGCCCTGGGGCCAACGTCCTGACTTTC. Translated, it gives CASSNQGPGANVLTF.

V is TRBV20-1 and J is TRBJ1-5; 9 bases line up with TRBD1. Trimming cost V 7 bases and J 6 bases; bases outside gene matches: 10. This CDR3 has 14 amino acids. CDR1 DFQATT and CDR2 SNEGSKA come from the germline V gene (reference sequence). CDR3 in DNA: TGCAGTGGGACAGGGGCCGCCCGGGGTCAGCCCCAGCATTTT. As protein: CSGTGAARGQPQHF.

This clonotype appeared many times. A read error is possible here, since a much larger clone lies one base away. This chain joins TRBV29-1 and TRBJ2-3; 7 bases match TRBD1. Trimming at V came to 6 bases and at J to 2 bases, leaving 8 bases not matched to a gene. From germline, CDR1 is SQVTM and CDR2 ANQGSEA. The CDR3 contains 14 residues. Here the CDR3 reads CSVEGTENTDTQYF. Here the CDR3 DNA reads TGCAGCGTCGAGGGGACAGAAAACACAGATACGCAGTATTTT.

This clonotype has ten or more counts. V is TRBV7-8 and J is TRBJ2-1, with D uncertain. The CDR3 runs to 15 residues. CDR1 is SGHVS and CDR2 is FQNEAQ in the germline V gene. V was trimmed by 4 bases and J by 0 bases, leaving 10 bases between them. The CDR3, as DNA: TGTGCCAGCAGCTCCAGCGAGAGCTCCTACAATGAGCAGTTCTTC. It is translated as CASSSSESSYNEQFF.

In its sample, this clonotype was seen many times. The chain is built from TRBV6-4 and TRBJ2-1; D call uncertain. CDR3 length: 13 amino acids. Germline CDR1 and CDR2: MRHNA and SNTAGT. Deletions cut 4 bases from V and 7 bases from J, with 11 bases between. The CDR3 protein is CASSVSEENEQFF. The CDR3 DNA is TGTGCCAGCAGTGTTTCTGAAGAGAATGAGCAGTTCTTC.

Many counts were recorded for this clonotype. J is TRBJ2-1 and V is TRBV7-2; 13 bases align to TRBD2. With V trimmed by 5 bases and J by 9 bases, 7 bases remained unmatched. The CDR3 has 15 amino acids. Germline CDR1 and CDR2: SGHTA and FQGNSA. This CDR3 reads CASSETLAGGSEQFF. The CDR3 DNA reads as TGTGCCAGCAGCGAGACACTAGCGGGAGGGAGTGAGCAGTTCTTC.

This clonotype was seen repeatedly, ten times or more. The rearrangement joins TRBV27 to TRBJ1-2; the match to TRBD1 covers 10 bases. V shed 5 bases and J 8 bases; nucleotides not matched to a gene: 5. This CDR3 is built from 13 residues. The germline V gene encodes CDR1 MNHEY and CDR2 SMNVEV (reference sequence). CDR3 DNA sequence: TGTGCCAGCAGTCCCGGGACAGGGGTCGGCTACACCTTC. Its translation is CASSPGTGVGYTF.